A single sample gave rise to the 23 T cell receptor beta chains below, sequenced in a study of blood T cell repertoires in COVID-19. The assay was immunoSEQ multiplex PCR, and TCRdb's table has in-frame clones only and misses some. The profile shows some 290,000 clones, roughly 79% of them singletons. The sequencing input was peripheral blood. The origin of the receptors is an older woman with active or convalescent COVID-19.

In the case of this clone: A junction boundary mismatches the germline segment, possibly from a read error. This chain uses TRBV7-9 with TRBJ2-7; 8 bases are shared with TRBD1. This CDR3 region has 15 residues. Germline CDR1 SEHNR, CDR2 FQNEAQ (reference sequence). The DNA for the CDR3 is TGTGCCAGCAGCCTAGAGGGGCCCGGGACAGGCGAACTGAGGTTC. Protein: CASSLEGPGTGELRF.

The V gene is TRBV27, the J gene TRBJ1-1; D possibly corresponds to TRBD1 (6 bases). V lost 7 bases and J lost 3, with 18 bases in between. CDR1 and CDR2 from the germline V gene are MNHEY and SMNVEV (reference sequence). This CDR3 is 15 amino acids long. The CDR3 DNA reads TGTGCCAGCAAGACTACAGGGTGGGGGTACACTGAAGCTTTCTTT. It is translated as CASKTTGWGYTEAFF.

The chain recombines TRBV3-1 (or the pseudogene TRBV3-2) with TRBJ1-6, with a possible D match to TRBD1 (6 bases). V lost 1 base and J 9 bases, leaving 13 bases between the germline ends. The CDR3 has 15 residues. The germline V gene has CDR1 LGHDT and CDR2 YNNKEL (reference sequence). The CDR3 loop reads CASSQGGGTSSPLHF. CDR3 DNA: TGTGCCAGCAGCCAAGGAGGGGGTACGTCTTCACCCCTCCACTTT.

The genes are TRBV3-1 (or the pseudogene TRBV3-2) and TRBJ2-7, with TRBD2 matching 8 bases. The CDR3 has 16 amino acids. Germline V gene lookup returns CDR1 LGHDT and CDR2 YNNKEL (reference sequence). V lost 4 bases, J lost 7 bases, and 15 bases stayed unmatched. The CDR3 sequence is CASSRGLAGSLGEQYF. CDR3 DNA sequence: TGTGCCAGCAGCCGGGGGCTAGCGGGTTCTCTGGGGGAGCAGTACTTC.

The chain carries TRBV27 and TRBJ2-3, with TRBD2 identical over 7 bases. The CDR3 is made up of 13 amino acids. Germline-derived CDR1 and CDR2 are MNHEY and SMNVEV (reference sequence). V shed 3 bases and J 3 bases; nucleotides not matched to a gene: 0. CDR3 region: CASSLGGTDTQYF. For the CDR3, the DNA is TGTGCCAGCAGTTTGGGGGGGACAGATACGCAGTATTTT.

This chain connects TRBV6-2 or TRBV6-3 to TRBJ1-1; D possibly corresponds to TRBD1 (5 bases). The ends were cut back, 0 bases at V and 8 bases at J, with 10 bases in the middle. Germline V CDR1 and CDR2: MNHEY, SVGEGT. This CDR3 contains 13 residues. The CDR3 nucleotides read TGTGCCAGCAGTTACTCGGCGGGGGACGAAGCTTTCTTT. Translation gives CASSYSAGDEAFF.

Comments on this clone: The sample carries other DNA sequences with the same CDR3. The chain has TRBV11-2 and TRBJ2-7; TRBD1 aligns across 10 bases. CDR3 length: 15 residues. Looked up from germline, CDR1 is SGHAT and CDR2 is FQNNGV. V gave up 3 bases and J gave up 2 bases; unmatched junction bases: 4. CDR3 in DNA: TGTGCCAGCAGCTTGACCGGGACAGGGGCCTACGAGCAGTACTTC. Protein product: CASSLTGTGAYEQYF.

The chain recombines TRBV13 with TRBJ1-6, with no clear D. CDR1 and CDR2 (germline): PRHDT, FYEKMQ (reference sequence). Deletions cut 5 bases from V and 4 bases from J, with 15 bases between. The CDR3 totals 16 residues. The CDR3 sequence is CASSRNPTNYNSPLHF. CDR3 sequence (DNA): TGTGCCAGCAGCCGAAATCCAACTAATTATAATTCACCCCTCCACTTT. Supplemented by reference TRBV13 and TRBJ1-6, the full variable domain reads AAGVIQSPRHLIKEKRETATLKCYPIPRHDTVYWYQQGPGQDPQFLISFYEKMQSDKGSIPDRFSAQQFSDYHSELNMSSLELGDSALYFCASSRNPTNYNSPLHFGNGTRLTVT.

CDR3 residues: CASSRGRSGGNTEAFF. For the CDR3, the DNA is TGTGCCAGTAGCCGTGGAAGGTCAGGGGGGAACACTGAAGCTTTCTTT. The chain joins TRBV19 to TRBJ1-1; 7 nucleotides match TRBD1. The V segment lost 6 bases and the J segment 1 base; nucleotides outside the gene matches: 11. The CDR3 runs 16 residues. Germline assignment: CDR1 LNHDA and CDR2 SQIVND (reference sequence).

This clone has only a few counts. The chain uses TRBV11-2 and TRBJ2-2; D might be TRBD1 (5 bases). Deletions cut 1 base from V and 3 bases from J, with 9 bases between. The CDR3 runs to 15 residues. The germline CDR1 and CDR2 sequences are SGHAT and FQNNGV. The CDR3 DNA is TGTGCCAGCAGCTTAGGACAGTCCGACACCGGGGAGCTGTTTTTT. This gives the protein CASSLGQSDTGELFF.

The chain recombines TRBV19 with TRBJ1-1; TRBD1 matches at 8 bases. CDR1 is LNHDA and CDR2 is SQIVND in the germline V gene (reference sequence). J lost 5 bases, V lost 5 bases, and 4 bases had no gene match. The length of the CDR3 is 13 residues. CDR3 sequence reads: CASSLQGGTEAFF. The CDR3 DNA is TGTGCCAGTAGTCTACAGGGGGGAACTGAAGCTTTCTTT.

The rearrangement uses TRBV7-2 and TRBJ2-2; tentative D call: TRBD1 (5 bases). Germline V gene data show CDR1 as SGHTA and CDR2 as FQGNSA. This CDR3 contains 17 residues. V gave up 5 bases and J gave up 0 bases, with 16 bases separating them. The CDR3 nucleotides read TGTGCCAGCAGCCAAAGTGAGGACACCTCGAACACCGGGGAGCTGTTTTTT. Amino acid sequence: CASSQSEDTSNTGELFF.

CDR3 nucleotide sequence: TGTGCCAGCAGCCAACCTCTACAGGGAAGGGGCTATGGCTACACCTTC. This sequence encodes CASSQPLQGRGYGYTF. V and J are TRBV3-1 (or the pseudogene TRBV3-2) and TRBJ1-2; a weak D match, TRBD1 (6 bases). The V end was cut by 2 bases, the J end by 4 bases, with 17 bases between. The CDR3 consists of 16 residues. Germline V gene lookup returns CDR1 LGHDT and CDR2 YNNKEL (reference sequence).

This chain uses TRBV19 with TRBJ1-5, with a possible D match to TRBD1 (6 bases). Germline CDR1 reads LNHDA; CDR2 reads SQIVND (reference sequence). Trimming removed 6 bases at V and 3 bases at J, with 15 bases between. This CDR3 has 15 amino acids. The DNA for the CDR3 is TGTGCCAGTAGGCTAACAGGGTCCATCAATCAGCCCCAGCATTTT. The encoded protein is CASRLTGSINQPQHF.

The chain recombines TRBV2 with TRBJ2-7, with D possibly matching TRBD1 (7 bases). CDR1 SNHLY and CDR2 FYNNEI come from the germline V gene. V lost 7 bases to trimming and J lost 3 bases, with 16 bases between them. CDR3 length: 14 residues. Written as DNA, the CDR3 is TGTGCCAGCACCTCCCGCAGGGGGGACTACGAGCAGTACTTC. As protein: CASTSRRGDYEQYF.

The chain uses TRBV2 and TRBJ2-3; the match to TRBD1 covers 8 bases. CDR1 SNHLY and CDR2 FYNNEI come from the germline V gene. With 1 base clipped from V and 3 bases from J, the junction kept 3 bases outside the gene matches. This CDR3 has 15 residues. The CDR3 DNA sequence: TGTGCCAGCAGTGAAGGGACAGGGAAAACAGATACGCAGTATTTT. Protein sequence: CASSEGTGKTDTQYF. The full variable domain, its missing parts supplied by reference TRBV2 and TRBJ2-3, is EPEVTQTPSHQVTQMGQEVILRCVPISNHLYFYWYRQILGQKVEFLVSFYNNEISEKSEIFDDQFSVERPDGSNFTLKIRSTKLEDSAMYFCASSEGTGKTDTQYFGPGTRLTVL.

The rearrangement uses TRBV9 and TRBJ2-1, with 13 bases lining up with TRBD2. Germline loops: CDR1 SGDLS, CDR2 YYNGEE. This CDR3 is built from 16 residues. Trimming cost V 0 bases and J 8 bases; bases outside gene matches: 5. CDR3 DNA: TGTGCCAGCAGCGTAGAGGGGACTAGCGGGGTCGATGAGCAGTTCTTC. The encoded protein is CASSVEGTSGVDEQFF.

V is TRBV7-2 and J is TRBJ2-7; 10 nucleotides agree with TRBD2. The J segment lost 0 bases and the V segment lost 6 bases, leaving 5 bases of the junction unmatched. This CDR3 has 15 amino acids. Germline-derived CDR1 and CDR2 are SGHTA and FQGNSA. For the CDR3, the DNA is TGTGCCAGCAGTTTTAGCGGGGGGAGCTCCTACGAGCAGTACTTC. Protein: CASSFSGGSSYEQYF.

The chain employs TRBV7-2 and TRBJ2-7, with TRBD2 matching 8 bases. J was trimmed by 7 bases and V by 1 base; bases with no gene match: 6. CDR1 and CDR2 (germline): SGHTA, FQGNSA. CDR3 length: 14 residues. The DNA for the CDR3 is TGTGCCAGCAGCTTAGTGGCGGGGGGTCGAGAGCAGTACTTC. The encoded protein is CASSLVAGGREQYF.

V gene TRBV11-2 combines with J gene TRBJ2-3, with 9 bases identical to TRBD2. Germline assignment: CDR1 SGHAT and CDR2 FQNNGV. This CDR3 is built from 17 residues. The ends lost 4 bases at V and 7 bases at J; junction bases unmatched: 15. CDR3 nucleotide sequence: TGTGCCAGCAGCTCTCGCAACTTAGCGGGGGCGTTTCATACGCAGTATTTT. Its translation is CASSSRNLAGAFHTQYF.

The table lists this clone with a few counts. The gene calls are TRBV18 and TRBJ1-1; D perhaps matches TRBD1 (5 bases). CDR1 KGHSH and CDR2 LQKENI come from the germline V gene. The CDR3 is 16 amino acids. V was clipped by 2 bases and J by 6 bases, with 19 bases between them. This CDR3 reads CASSPVRDSNRAEAFF. The CDR3 DNA reads TGTGCCAGCTCACCAGTCAGGGACTCAAACCGGGCTGAAGCTTTCTTT.

This chain connects TRBV5-3 to TRBJ2-7, with 9 nucleotides matching TRBD1. TRBV5-3 is an open reading frame whose function is uncertain. J lost 3 bases, V lost 1 base, and 14 bases had no gene match. This CDR3 has 18 residues. The CDR3 spells CARSLRSIRDRVFYEQYF. In DNA form, the CDR3 reads TGTGCCAGAAGCTTGCGCTCGATCCGGGACAGGGTTTTCTACGAGCAGTACTTC.

The sample holds one count of this clone. The chain links TRBV19 to TRBJ1-1; 7 nucleotides agree with TRBD1. CDR3 length: 13 residues. With V trimmed by 9 bases and J by 6 bases, 10 bases remained unmatched. Germline V lookup: CDR1 LNHDA, CDR2 SQIVND (reference sequence). CDR3 protein: CASGQDLGAEAFF. For the CDR3, the DNA is TGTGCCAGCGGACAGGACTTAGGCGCTGAAGCTTTCTTT. Filled out from reference TRBV19 and TRBJ1-1, the complete variable domain reads DGGITQSPKYLFRKEGQNVTLSCEQNLNHDAMYWYRQDPGQGLRLIYYSQIVNDFQKGDIAEGYSVSREKKESFPLTVTSAQKNPTAFYLCASGQDLGAEAFFGQGTRLTVV.